This T cell receptor (beta chain) was recovered during a study of OX40 agonist ivuxolimab in advanced cancers. Study-level background: Dosing consisted of intravenous ivuxolimab at 0.01 to 10 mg/kg every 2 weeks.

Patients who had autoimmune disease history or got systemic immunosuppression were left out. The assay was immunoSEQ multiplex PCR, and TCRdb's table has in-frame clones only and misses some. Of some 52,000 clones in the sample, around 85% were seen once. The CDR3 runs 13 residues. The trim removed 6 bases at V and 5 bases at J, leaving 6 bases unmatched. Germline V CDR1 and CDR2: ENHRY, SYGVKD. The rearrangement uses TRBV10-3 and TRBJ2-5; TRBD1 aligns across 7 bases. This TCR was recovered from an adult with an advanced solid tumor such as melanoma, head and neck, liver or kidney cancer. The sequencing here drew on CD4+ or CD8+ T cells sorted from blood, taken in a trial of the OX40 agonist ivuxolimab. CDR3: CAISNRGQETQYF. CDR3 nucleotides: TGTGCCATCAGCAACAGGGGACAGGAGACCCAGTACTTC.